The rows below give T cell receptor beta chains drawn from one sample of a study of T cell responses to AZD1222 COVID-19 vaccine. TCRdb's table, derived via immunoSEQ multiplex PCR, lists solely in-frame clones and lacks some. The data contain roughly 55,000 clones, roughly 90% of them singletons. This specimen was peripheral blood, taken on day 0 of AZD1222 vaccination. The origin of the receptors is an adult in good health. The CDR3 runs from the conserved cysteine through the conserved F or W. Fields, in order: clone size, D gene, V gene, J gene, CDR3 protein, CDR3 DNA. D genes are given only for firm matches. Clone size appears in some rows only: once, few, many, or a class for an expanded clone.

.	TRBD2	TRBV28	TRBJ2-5	CASSKRGISETQYF	TGTGCCAGCAGTAAGCGGGGAATCTCAGAGACCCAGTACTTC
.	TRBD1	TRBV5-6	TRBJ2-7	CASSLVGQGAYEQYF	TGTGCCAGCAGCTTGGTGGGACAGGGGGCGTACGAGCAGTACTTC
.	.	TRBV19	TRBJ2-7	CASSIGQGGRYEQYF	TGTGCCAGTAGTATCGGGCAGGGCGGACGCTACGAGCAGTACTTC
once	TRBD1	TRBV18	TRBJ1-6	CASSPSGQDGSPLHF	TGTGCCAGCTCACCATCCGGACAGGATGGTTCACCCCTCCACTTT
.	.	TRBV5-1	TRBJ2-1	CASSLAGVTSNEQFF	TGCGCCAGCAGCTTGGCGGGAGTCACTTCCAATGAGCAGTTCTTC
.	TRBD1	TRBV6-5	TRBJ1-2	CATYGQGLSNYGYTF	TGTGCCACCTACGGACAGGGACTCTCTAACTATGGCTACACCTTC
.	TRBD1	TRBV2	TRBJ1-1	CASDRLGQLNTEAFF	TGTGCCAGCGACAGACTGGGACAGCTAAACACTGAAGCTTTCTTT
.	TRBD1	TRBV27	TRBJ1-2	CASSLTGVLRNYGYTF	TGTGCCAGCAGTTTGACAGGGGTCTTGCGTAACTATGGCTACACCTTC
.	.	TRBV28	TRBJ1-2	CASSLGPGGYTF	TGTGCCAGCAGTCTGGGGCCCGGAGGCTACACCTTC
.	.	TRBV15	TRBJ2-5	CATSRDWAETQYF	TGTGCCACCAGCAGAGACTGGGCAGAGACCCAGTACTTC
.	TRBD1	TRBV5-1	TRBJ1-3	CASSSTGVGNTIYF	TGCGCCAGCAGCTCAACAGGGGTTGGAAACACCATATATTTT
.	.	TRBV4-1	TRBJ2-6	CASRYGRLAEPSGANVLTF	TGCGCCAGCAGGTATGGGAGGTTAGCGGAGCCCTCTGGGGCCAACGTCCTGACTTTC
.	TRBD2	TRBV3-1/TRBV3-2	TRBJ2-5	CASSPGTSSETQYF	TGTGCCAGCAGCCCCGGGACTAGCAGTGAGACCCAGTACTTC
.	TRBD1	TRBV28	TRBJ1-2	CASSQGTVYGYTF	TGTGCCAGCAGTCAAGGGACAGTCTATGGCTACACCTTC
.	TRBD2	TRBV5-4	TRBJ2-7	CASSFGLAPGEQYF	TGTGCCAGCAGTTTCGGACTAGCGCCGGGGGAGCAGTACTTC
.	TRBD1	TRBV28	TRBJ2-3	CASSSPGKGQGAFVTDTQYF	TGTGCCAGCAGTTCCCCGGGCAAGGGACAGGGGGCTTTTGTGACAGATACGCAGTATTTT
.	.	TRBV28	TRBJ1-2	CASSTSGQPLYGYTF	TGTGCCAGCAGTACCAGTGGGCAGCCGCTCTATGGCTACACCTTC
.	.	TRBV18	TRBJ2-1	CASSPSAGDNEQFF	TGTGCCAGCTCACCATCCGCCGGGGACAATGAGCAGTTCTTC
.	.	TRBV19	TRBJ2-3	CASSIAPGDTQYF	TGTGCCAGTAGTATCGCACCGGGAGATACGCAGTATTTT
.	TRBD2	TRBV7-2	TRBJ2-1	CASSSRGLAGGSYNEQFF	TGTGCCAGCAGCTCTCGAGGACTAGCGGGAGGCTCCTACAATGAGCAGTTCTTC
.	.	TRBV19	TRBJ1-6	CASTRPGLNSPLHF	TGTGCCAGTACTCGGCCAGGGCTGAATTCACCCCTCCACTTT
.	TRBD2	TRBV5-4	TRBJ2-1	CASSLQLAVNNEQFF	TGTGCCAGCAGCCTACAGCTAGCGGTGAACAATGAGCAGTTCTTC
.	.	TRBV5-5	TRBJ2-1	CASSLAGADNEQFF	TGTGCCAGCAGCTTGGCAGGGGCGGACAATGAGCAGTTCTTC
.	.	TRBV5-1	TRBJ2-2	CASSLPSITGELFF	TGCGCCAGCAGCTTGCCCAGTATCACCGGGGAGCTGTTTTTT
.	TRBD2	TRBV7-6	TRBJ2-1	CASSLAGGINEQFF	TGTGCCAGCAGCTTAGCGGGAGGGATTAATGAGCAGTTCTTC
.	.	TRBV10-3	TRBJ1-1	CAISDQGLTAFF	TGTGCCATCAGTGATCAGGGATTGACGGCTTTCTTT
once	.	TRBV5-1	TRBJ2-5	CASSTGQGGQETQYF	TGCGCCAGCAGCACCGGACAGGGAGGGCAAGAGACCCAGTACTTC
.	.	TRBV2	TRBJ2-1	CASELDRPNEQFF	TGTGCCAGCGAACTCGACAGGCCGAATGAGCAGTTCTTC
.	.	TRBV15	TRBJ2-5	CATSRDNGPQETQYF	TGTGCCACCAGCAGAGATAATGGTCCGCAAGAGACCCAGTACTTC
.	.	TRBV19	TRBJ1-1	CASSIDGGDTEAFF	TGTGCCAGTAGTATTGACGGAGGGGACACTGAAGCTTTCTTT
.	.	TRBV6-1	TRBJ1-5	CASSEGLGVAQPQHF	TGTGCCAGCAGTGAAGGGCTAGGGGTGGCTCAGCCCCAGCATTTT
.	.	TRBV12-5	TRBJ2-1	CASMEGNGNEQFF	TGTGCTTCGATGGAGGGAAACGGCAATGAGCAGTTCTTC
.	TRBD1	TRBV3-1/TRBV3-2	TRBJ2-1	CASSLTQGAVNEQFF	TGTGCCAGCAGCCTAACCCAGGGGGCTGTGAATGAGCAGTTCTTC
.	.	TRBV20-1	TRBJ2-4	CSASKDSPPIQYF	TGCAGTGCTAGTAAGGACTCCCCACCCATTCAGTACTTC
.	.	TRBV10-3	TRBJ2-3	CAISESPQRDTQYF	TGTGCCATCAGTGAGTCTCCACAGCGAGATACGCAGTATTTT
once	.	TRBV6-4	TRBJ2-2	CASSDRYTGELFF	TGTGCCAGCAGTGACCGTTACACCGGGGAGCTGTTTTTT
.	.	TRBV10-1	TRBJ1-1	CASRSDRNTEAFF	TGCGCCAGCAGAAGCGACAGGAACACTGAAGCTTTCTTT
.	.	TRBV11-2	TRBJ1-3	CASSLAGAGGNTIYF	TGTGCCAGCAGCTTAGCAGGGGCTGGTGGAAACACCATATATTTT
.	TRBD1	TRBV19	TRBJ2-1	CASWTGTGSPYNEQFF	TGTGCCAGTTGGACCGGGACAGGATCCCCCTACAATGAGCAGTTCTTC
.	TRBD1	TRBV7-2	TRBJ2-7	CASSFRDSPFYEQYF	TGTGCCAGCAGTTTTCGGGACAGCCCTTTCTACGAGCAGTACTTC
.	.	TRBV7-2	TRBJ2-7	CASSFTQGSYEQYF	TGTGCCAGCAGCTTTACCCAAGGGTCCTACGAGCAGTACTTC
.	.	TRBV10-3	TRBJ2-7	CAISDTTRLIEQYF	TGTGCCATCAGTGATACTACTAGGCTCATCGAGCAGTACTTC
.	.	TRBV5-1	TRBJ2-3	CASSEDRGTTDTQYF	TGCGCCAGCAGCGAGGACCGGGGTACTACAGATACGCAGTATTTT